The entry that follows covers one T cell receptor (beta chain) sequence. Its specificity is not known. The data are from a study of cytomegalovirus exposure and HLA in healthy donors. Overall study findings and caveats: Most TCRs appeared rarely, but some public TCRs recurred in many donors. Common viral pathogens were later found to be apparently linked to several of the most significant clusters. Among TCR beta chains, those listed as cytomegalovirus-associated numbered 164.

These donors counted as nominally healthy when sampled, but unrecorded immune exposures were likely. Germline CDR1 and CDR2: MNHNY and SVGAGI (reference sequence). CDR3 length: 14 residues. The V gene lost 5 bases and the J gene lost 1 base, with 11 bases spanning the gap. Use of 60 Vbeta and 13 Jbeta primers characterized the PCR. Here immunoSEQ multiplex PCR was the method, and the copy in TCRdb shows in-frame clones only, minus some. The sample lists some 170,000 clones; roughly 81% were seen once. The sequenced sample was PBMCs. This receptor was obtained from a woman between 45 and 65 years old in good health and CMV-seronegative. This chain joins TRBV6-6 and TRBJ1-1; D gene uncertain. The CDR3: CASSPSPWNTEAFF. The CDR3 nucleotides read TGTGCCAGCAGTCCTAGTCCGTGGAACACTGAAGCTTTCTTT.